This paragraph reports one TCR beta chain. The sample comes from a study of CD8 T cells in Susac syndrome. Study overall: When blood was collected, patients with Susac syndrome were therapy-naive, were taking corticosteroids, or were receiving intravenous immunoglobulin alone.

The CDR3 runs to 15 residues. Germline CDR1 is KGHSH and CDR2 is LQKENI. V shed 3 bases and J shed 0 bases, with 11 bases lying between them. An input of roughly 0.5 to 1 ug of RNA was subjected to reverse transcription using random hexamers. The method of amplification for TCR beta CDR3 was immunoSEQ multiplex PCR, covering 54 Vbeta and 13 Jbeta. In TCRdb, the immunoSEQ multiplex PCR reads were re-called with MiXCR into one record per CDR3 protein. The data hold about 90,000 distinct CDR3 sequences, with about 96% observed a single time. This TCR derives from a human donor with Susac syndrome. The chain couples TRBV18 to TRBJ1-1; D remains unclear. The sample comprised CD8+ T cells from PBMCs. The CDR3 nucleotides read TGTGCCAGCTCACCCGGGAAGGTTTTGAACACTGAAGCTTTCTTT. It translates to CASSPGKVLNTEAFF.